This T cell receptor beta chain was observed in a study of identical twins. The study, taken as a whole, reports: Models underestimated how often monozygotic twins shared out-of-frame TCR alpha.

Unique molecular identifiers were present on cDNA, and template switching added a universal primer site. Each CDR3 protein gets one entry after TCRdb re-called the 5' RACE reads with MiXCR. This table has about 500,000 distinct CDR3 sequences, approximately 15% appearing once. On this clonotype: Its target is not known.

The data were also submitted as part of a second study, on yellow fever vaccine responses in identical twins.

Material: CD4+ T cells sorted from blood. This TCR was recovered from a woman between 18 and 29 years old in good health.

This CDR3 is CATARGTGELFF. Written as DNA, the CDR3 is TGTGCCACCGCTAGAGGAACCGGGGAGCTGTTTTTT. The rearrangement joins TRBV24-1 to TRBJ2-2; D is unresolved. The germline V and J ends were trimmed by 9 bases and 5 bases, with 9 bases remaining between them. CDR3 length: 12 residues. Germline CDR1 KGHDR, CDR2 SFDVKD.